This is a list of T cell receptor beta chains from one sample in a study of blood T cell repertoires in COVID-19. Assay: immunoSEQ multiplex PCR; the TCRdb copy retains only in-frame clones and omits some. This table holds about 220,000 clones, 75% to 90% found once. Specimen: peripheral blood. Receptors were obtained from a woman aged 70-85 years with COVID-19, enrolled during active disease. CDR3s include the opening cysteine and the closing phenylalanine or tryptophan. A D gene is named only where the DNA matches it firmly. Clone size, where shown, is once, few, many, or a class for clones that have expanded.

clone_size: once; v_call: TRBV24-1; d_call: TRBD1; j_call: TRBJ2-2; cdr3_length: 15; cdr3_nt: TGTGCCACCAGTGCACAGGGGGCTAACACCGGGGAGCTGTTTTTT; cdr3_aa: CATSAQGANTGELFF
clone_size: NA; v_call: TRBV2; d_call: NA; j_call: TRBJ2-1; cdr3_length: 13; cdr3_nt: TGTGCCAGCAGTGAAAATAGTCTTCCTGAGCAGTTCTTC; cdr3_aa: CASSENSLPEQFF
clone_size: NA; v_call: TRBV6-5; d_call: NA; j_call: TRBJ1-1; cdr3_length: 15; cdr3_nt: TGTGCCAGCAGTTTCGCCACCCGGGGGGGGACTGAAGCTTTCTTT; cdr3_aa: CASSFATRGGTEAFF
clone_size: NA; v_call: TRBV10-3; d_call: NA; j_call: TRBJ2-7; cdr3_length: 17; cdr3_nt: TGTGCCATCAATGATCACAGGTCTGTACCCCCTTCCTACGAGCAGTACTTC; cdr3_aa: CAINDHRSVPPSYEQYF
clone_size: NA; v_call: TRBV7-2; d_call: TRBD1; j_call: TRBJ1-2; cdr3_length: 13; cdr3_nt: TGTGCCAGCAGCCCCTCATCGGACAGGGGGACTGTCTTC; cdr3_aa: CASSPSSDRGTVF
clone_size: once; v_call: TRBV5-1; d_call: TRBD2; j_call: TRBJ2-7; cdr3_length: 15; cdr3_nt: TGCGCCAGCAGCTTGGGGGCGGGAGCTACCTACGAGCAGTACTTC; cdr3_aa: CASSLGAGATYEQYF
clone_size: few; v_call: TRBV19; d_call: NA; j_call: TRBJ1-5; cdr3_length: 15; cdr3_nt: TGTGCCAGTAGTATAGGAGGAAGTAGCAATCAGCCCCAGCATTTT; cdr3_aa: CASSIGGSSNQPQHF
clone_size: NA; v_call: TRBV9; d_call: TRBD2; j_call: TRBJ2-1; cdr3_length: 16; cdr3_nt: TGTGCCAGCAGCGTAGAGGGGACTAACAACTACAATGAGCAGTTCTTC; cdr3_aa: CASSVEGTNNYNEQFF
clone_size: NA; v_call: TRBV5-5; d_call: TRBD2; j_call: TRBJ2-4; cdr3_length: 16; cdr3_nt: TGTGCCAGCAGCATTCTAGCGGGAGGGCCTCGGAACATTCAGTACTTC; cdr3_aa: CASSILAGGPRNIQYF
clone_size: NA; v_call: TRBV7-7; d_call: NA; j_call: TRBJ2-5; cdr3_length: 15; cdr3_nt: TGTGCCAGCAGCTTAGCCGGGGGAGGTCAAGAGACCCAGTACTTC; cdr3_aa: CASSLAGGGQETQYF